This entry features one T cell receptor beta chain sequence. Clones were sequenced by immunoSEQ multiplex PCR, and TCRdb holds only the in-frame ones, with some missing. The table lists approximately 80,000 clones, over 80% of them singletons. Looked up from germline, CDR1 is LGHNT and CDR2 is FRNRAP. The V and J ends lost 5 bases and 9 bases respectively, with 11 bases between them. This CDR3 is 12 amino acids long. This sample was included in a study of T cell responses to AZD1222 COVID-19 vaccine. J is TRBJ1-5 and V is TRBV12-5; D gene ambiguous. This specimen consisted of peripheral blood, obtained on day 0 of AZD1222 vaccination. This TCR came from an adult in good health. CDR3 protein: CASGKDSLPQHF. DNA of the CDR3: TGTGCTAGTGGTAAAGACTCTCTGCCCCAGCATTTT. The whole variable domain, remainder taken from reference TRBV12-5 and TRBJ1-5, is DARVTQTPRHKVTEMGQEVTMRCQPILGHNTVFWYRQTMMQGLELLAYFRNRAPLDDSGMPKDRFSAEMPDATLATLKIQPSEPRDSAVYFCASGKDSLPQHFGDGTRLSIL.